This entry concerns a single T cell receptor beta chain. The data belong to a study of blood T cell repertoires in COVID-19. Study information: Specimens from acute and convalescent COVID-19 originated in the United States, Italy and Spain. Sources were T cells, B-cell-depleted T cells, or PBMCs; the material itself was cDNA or gDNA.

Authors' processing steps: Estimated nucleated cell counts came from reference gene primer amplification. TCRdb's copy holds only in-frame clones and misses some; the assay was immunoSEQ multiplex PCR. V, J and clone size are taken as reported in that table, and D and trimming were inferred from the DNA itself. The repertoire has about 75,000 clones, 80% to 90% of them found once; the top ten carry 20% to 25%. Trimming stripped 4 bases from V and 4 bases from J, with 17 bases between. Looked up from germline, CDR1 is MDHEN and CDR2 is SYDVKM. The CDR3 spans 15 residues. This sequence was found in a woman in her 50s with acute or convalescent COVID-19. The J gene is TRBJ2-7, the V gene TRBV28, with D maybe TRBD1 (6 bases). Sample: peripheral blood. CDR3 in DNA: TGTGCCAGCAGTTATTACAGGGATCCTAAGTACGAGCAGTACTTC. It yields the protein CASSYYRDPKYEQYF.